The T cell receptor beta chain described here comes from a study of T cell responses to AZD1222 COVID-19 vaccine. V gave up 9 bases and J gave up 3 bases, with 18 bases separating them. Per the germline V gene, CDR1 is MNHEY and CDR2 is SVGAGI. The CDR3 has 15 residues. Profiled with immunoSEQ multiplex PCR; TCRdb holds only in-frame clones, not every one. The sample lists approximately 70,000 clones; 85% were seen once. This material consisted of peripheral blood, taken on day 0 of AZD1222 vaccination. This clonotype was sampled from an adult in good health. The chain carries TRBV6-5 and TRBJ1-5; D gene ambiguous. CDR3 sequence reads: CARYMDGLINQPQHF. CDR3 nucleotide sequence: TGTGCCAGATATATGGACGGCCTTATCAATCAGCCCCAGCATTTT.